This entry concerns a single T cell receptor (beta chain). Trimming shortened V by 0 bases and J by 2 bases, and 9 bases separated the two germline ends. Germline lookup yields CDR1 SGHRS and CDR2 YFSETQ. The CDR3 is 14 residues long. The data stem from a study of blood T cell repertoires in COVID-19. Study as a whole: Collection of acute and convalescent COVID-19 samples took place in the United States, Italy and Spain. PBMCs, B-cell-depleted T cells, or T cells were the source of the cDNA or gDNA that made up the material.

Assay used: immunoSEQ multiplex PCR; TCRdb lists only in-frame clones, some missing. The data show about 260,000 clones, with around 86% seen just once and 2% to 2.5% held by the top ten. The specimen sequenced was PBMCs or T cells enriched from blood (not recorded which). This clonotype originated in a woman between 50 and 59 years old who had recovered from COVID-19. V and J are TRBV5-1 and TRBJ2-7; weak D call: TRBD1 (6 bases). As DNA, the CDR3 is TGCGCCAGCAGCTTGGGGACAGTTACCTACGAGCAGTACTTC. Amino acid sequence: CASSLGTVTYEQYF.